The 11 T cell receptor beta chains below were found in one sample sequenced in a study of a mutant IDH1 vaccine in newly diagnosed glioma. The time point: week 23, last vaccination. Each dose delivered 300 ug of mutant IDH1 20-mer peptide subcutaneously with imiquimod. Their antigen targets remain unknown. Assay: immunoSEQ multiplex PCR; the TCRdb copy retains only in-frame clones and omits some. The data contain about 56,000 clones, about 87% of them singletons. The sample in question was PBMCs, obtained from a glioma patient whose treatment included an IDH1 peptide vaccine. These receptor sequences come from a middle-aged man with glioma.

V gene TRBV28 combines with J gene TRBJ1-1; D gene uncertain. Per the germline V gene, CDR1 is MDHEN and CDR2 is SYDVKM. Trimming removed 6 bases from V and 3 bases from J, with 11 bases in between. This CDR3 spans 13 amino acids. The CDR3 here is CASSQAWDTEAFF. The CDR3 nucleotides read TGTGCCAGCAGCCAAGCCTGGGACACTGAAGCTTTCTTT.

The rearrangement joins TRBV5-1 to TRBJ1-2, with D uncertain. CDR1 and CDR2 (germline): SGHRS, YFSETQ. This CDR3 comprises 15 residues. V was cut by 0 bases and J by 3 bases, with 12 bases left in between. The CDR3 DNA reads TGCGCCAGCAGCTTGGGACCGGGCCCCGACTATGGCTACACCTTC. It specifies CASSLGPGPDYGYTF.

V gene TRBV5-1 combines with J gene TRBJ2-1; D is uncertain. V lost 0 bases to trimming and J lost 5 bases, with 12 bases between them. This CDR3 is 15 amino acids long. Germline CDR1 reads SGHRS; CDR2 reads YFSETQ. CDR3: CASSLAGDWDNEQFF. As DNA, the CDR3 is TGCGCCAGCAGCTTGGCCGGCGACTGGGACAATGAGCAGTTCTTC.

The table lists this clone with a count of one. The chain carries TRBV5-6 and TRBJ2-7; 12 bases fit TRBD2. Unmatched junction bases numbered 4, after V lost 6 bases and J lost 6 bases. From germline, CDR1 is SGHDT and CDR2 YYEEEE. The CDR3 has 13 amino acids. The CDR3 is CASNGLAGSEQYF. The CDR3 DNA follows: TGTGCCAGCAACGGACTAGCGGGAAGCGAGCAGTACTTC.

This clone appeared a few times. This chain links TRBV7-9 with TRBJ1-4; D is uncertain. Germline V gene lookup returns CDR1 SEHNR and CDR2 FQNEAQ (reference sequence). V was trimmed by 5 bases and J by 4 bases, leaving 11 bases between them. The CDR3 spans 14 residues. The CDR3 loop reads CASSPWTINEKLFF. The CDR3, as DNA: TGTGCCAGCAGCCCCTGGACCATTAATGAAAAACTGTTTTTT.

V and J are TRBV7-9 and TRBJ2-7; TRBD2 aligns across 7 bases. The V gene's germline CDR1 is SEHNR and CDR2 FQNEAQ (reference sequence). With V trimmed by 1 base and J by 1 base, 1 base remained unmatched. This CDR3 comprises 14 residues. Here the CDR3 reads CASSLGAGSYEQYF. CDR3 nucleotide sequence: TGTGCCAGCAGCTTAGGAGCGGGGTCCTACGAGCAGTACTTC.

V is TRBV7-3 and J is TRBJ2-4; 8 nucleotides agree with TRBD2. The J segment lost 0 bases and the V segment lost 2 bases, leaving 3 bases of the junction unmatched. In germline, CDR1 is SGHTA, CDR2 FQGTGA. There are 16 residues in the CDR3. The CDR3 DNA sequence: TGTGCCAGCAGCTTATGGCTAGCGGGAGCCAAAAACATTCAGTACTTC. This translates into CASSLWLAGAKNIQYF. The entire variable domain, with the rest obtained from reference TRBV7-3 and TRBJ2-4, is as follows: GAGVSQTPSNKVTEKGKYVELRCDPISGHTALYWYRQSLGQGPEFLIYFQGTGAADDSGLPNDRFFAVRPEGSVSTLKIQRTERGDSAVYLCASSLWLAGAKNIQYFGAGTRLSVL.

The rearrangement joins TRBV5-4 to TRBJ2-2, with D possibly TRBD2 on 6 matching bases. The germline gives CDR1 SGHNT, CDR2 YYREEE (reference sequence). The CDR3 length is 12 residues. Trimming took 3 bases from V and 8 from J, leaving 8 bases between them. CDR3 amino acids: CASSWGLGELFF. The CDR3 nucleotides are TGTGCCAGCAGCTGGGGACTGGGGGAGCTGTTTTTT.

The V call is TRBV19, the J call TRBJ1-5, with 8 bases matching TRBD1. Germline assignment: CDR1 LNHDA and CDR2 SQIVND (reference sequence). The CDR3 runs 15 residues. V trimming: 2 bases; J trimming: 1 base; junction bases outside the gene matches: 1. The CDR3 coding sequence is TGTGCCAGTAGTATACAGGGGGCGAGCAATCAGCCCCAGCATTTT. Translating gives CASSIQGASNQPQHF.

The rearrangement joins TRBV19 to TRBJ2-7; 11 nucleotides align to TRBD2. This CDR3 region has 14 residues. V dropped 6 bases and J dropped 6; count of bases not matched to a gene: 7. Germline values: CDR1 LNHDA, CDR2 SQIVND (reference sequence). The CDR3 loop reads CASSLGLAGFEQYF. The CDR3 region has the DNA TGTGCCAGTAGCCTCGGACTAGCGGGTTTCGAGCAGTACTTC.

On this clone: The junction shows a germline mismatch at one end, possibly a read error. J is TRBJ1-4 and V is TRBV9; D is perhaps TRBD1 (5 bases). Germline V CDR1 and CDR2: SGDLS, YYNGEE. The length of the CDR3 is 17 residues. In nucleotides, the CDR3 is TGTGCCAGCAGCTCGAGAGGGGTCAGAGGGGTTAATGGAAAACTGTTTTTT. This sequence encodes CASSSRGVRGVNGKLFF.